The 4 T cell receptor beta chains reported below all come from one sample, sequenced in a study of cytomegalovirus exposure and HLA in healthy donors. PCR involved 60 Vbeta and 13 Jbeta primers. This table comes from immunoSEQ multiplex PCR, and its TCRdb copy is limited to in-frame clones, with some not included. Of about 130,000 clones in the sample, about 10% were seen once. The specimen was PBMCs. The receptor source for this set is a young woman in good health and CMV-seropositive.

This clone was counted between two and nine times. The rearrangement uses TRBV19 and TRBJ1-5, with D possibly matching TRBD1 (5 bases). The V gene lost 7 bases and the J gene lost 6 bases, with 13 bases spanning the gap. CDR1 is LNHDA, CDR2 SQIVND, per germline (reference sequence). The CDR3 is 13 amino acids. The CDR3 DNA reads TGTGCCAGTACGTATCTGGGGGGTCAGCCCCAGCATTTT. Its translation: CASTYLGGQPQHF.

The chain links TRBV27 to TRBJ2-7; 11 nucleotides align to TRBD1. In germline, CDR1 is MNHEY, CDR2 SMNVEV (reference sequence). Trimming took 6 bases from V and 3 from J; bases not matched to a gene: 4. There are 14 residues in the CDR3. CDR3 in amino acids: CASSPGTGGYEQYF. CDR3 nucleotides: TGTGCCAGCAGCCCAGGGACAGGGGGCTACGAGCAGTACTTC.

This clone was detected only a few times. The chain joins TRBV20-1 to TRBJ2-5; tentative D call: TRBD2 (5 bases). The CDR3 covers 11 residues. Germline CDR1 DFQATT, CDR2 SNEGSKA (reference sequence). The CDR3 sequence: CRPEVLETQYF. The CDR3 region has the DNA TGCAGGCCGGAGGTTCTGGAGACCCAGTACTTC.

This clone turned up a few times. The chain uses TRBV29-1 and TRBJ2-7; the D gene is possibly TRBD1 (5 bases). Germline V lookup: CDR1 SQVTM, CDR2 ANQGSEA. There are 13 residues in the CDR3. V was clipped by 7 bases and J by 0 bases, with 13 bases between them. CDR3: CSGTFDSSYEQYF. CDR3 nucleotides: TGCAGCGGAACCTTCGACAGCTCCTACGAGCAGTACTTC.